A selection of T cell receptor beta chains follows, all from one sample in a study of T cell responses to AZD1222 COVID-19 vaccine. Here immunoSEQ multiplex PCR was the method, and the copy in TCRdb shows in-frame clones only, minus some. The sample holds approximately 200,000 clones, roughly 94% seen once. Sample: peripheral blood, taken 28 days after the second dose of the MenACWY control vaccine. The source of these receptors is an adult who received the MenACWY meningococcal vaccine as a control. The CDR3 runs from the conserved cysteine through the conserved F or W.

TRBJ2-6,TRBV13,CASSSSRPSGANVLTF
TRBJ2-1,TRBV5-1,CASSFQSSYNEQFF
TRBJ2-7,TRBV7-8,CASTQLAGGRYEQYF
TRBJ2-1,TRBV4-2,CASSQEPTSGSFPYNEQFF
TRBJ1-4,TRBV7-2,CASSYPSEKLFF
TRBJ1-1,TRBV7-9,CASSPRDRVRTEAFF
TRBJ2-1,TRBV9,CASSVGTAAYNEQFF
TRBJ2-1,TRBV4-2,CASSQESLAGFGEQFF
TRBJ2-1,TRBV7-8,CASSLLASSGERYNEQFF
TRBJ1-1,TRBV19,CASSINLNTEAFF
TRBJ2-1,TRBV4-3,CASSQGAWRGNEQFF
TRBJ1-3,TRBV25-1,CASSVGQGGGNTIYF
TRBJ2-3,TRBV5-1,CASSARSTDTQYF
TRBJ1-2,TRBV5-1,CASSPDSPGYGYTF
TRBJ2-3,TRBV7-9,CASSSLGSGTDTQYF
TRBJ2-5,TRBV7-2,CASSSSGGSQETQYF
TRBJ1-1,TRBV7-9,CASSFPMLNTEAFF
TRBJ2-7,TRBV7-2,CASSPRRHSYEQYF
TRBJ2-7,TRBV28,CASIPLWGPYEQYF
TRBJ1-5,TRBV28,CASHSQGDSNQPQHF
TRBJ2-1,TRBV5-1,CASSLAGQGHNEQFF
TRBJ2-7,TRBV18,CASADRRSGAYEQYF
TRBJ2-5,TRBV24-1,CATSEGTQTQYF
TRBJ2-2,TRBV7-3,CASSRIGAGELFF
TRBJ2-5,TRBV20-1,CSASQETQYF
TRBJ2-7,TRBV7-8,CASSPQAILGQPYEQYF
TRBJ2-7,TRBV5-1,CASSSPGTGVYEQYF
TRBJ2-3,TRBV4-3,CASSQDYSSSTDTQYF
TRBJ2-4,TRBV4-1,CASSQAQGDIQYF
TRBJ1-1,TRBV11-2,CASSIYEETEAFF
TRBJ2-1,TRBV2,CASSEQRNNEQFF
TRBJ1-1,TRBV3-1/TRBV3-2,CASSRGRTEAFF
TRBJ2-1,TRBV28,CASSLGRGNEQFF
TRBJ2-3,TRBV7-2,CASSLVAGGDTQYF
TRBJ1-2,TRBV15,CATSSPGTTIAGYGYTF
TRBJ1-1,TRBV6-5,CASSYSEGTEAFF
TRBJ2-2,TRBV6-2/TRBV6-3,CASSYSGILGELFF
TRBJ1-4,TRBV7-6,CASSLGPGQGAEKLFF
TRBJ2-7,TRBV28,CASSDRVEQYF
TRBJ2-1,TRBV7-2,CASSLGLQGRHNEQFF
TRBJ1-1,TRBV20-1,CSAKPDTEAFF
TRBJ1-1,TRBV7-2,CASSLNRGNEAFF
TRBJ1-1,TRBV5-1,CASSPGQGGTEAFF
TRBJ2-7,TRBV27,CASSPGTSSAYEQYF